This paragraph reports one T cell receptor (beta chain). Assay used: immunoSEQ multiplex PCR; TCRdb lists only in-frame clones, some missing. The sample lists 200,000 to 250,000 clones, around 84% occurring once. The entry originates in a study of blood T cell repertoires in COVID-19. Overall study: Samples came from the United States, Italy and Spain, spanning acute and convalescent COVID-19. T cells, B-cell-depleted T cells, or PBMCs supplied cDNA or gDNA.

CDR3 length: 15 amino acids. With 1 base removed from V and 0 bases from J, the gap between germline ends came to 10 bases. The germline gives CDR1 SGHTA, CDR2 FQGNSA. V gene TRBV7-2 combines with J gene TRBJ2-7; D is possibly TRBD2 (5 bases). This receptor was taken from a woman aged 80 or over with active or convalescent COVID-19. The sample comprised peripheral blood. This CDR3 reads CASSLGFLASYEQYF. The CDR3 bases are TGTGCCAGCAGCTTAGGCTTCCTAGCCTCCTACGAGCAGTACTTC.